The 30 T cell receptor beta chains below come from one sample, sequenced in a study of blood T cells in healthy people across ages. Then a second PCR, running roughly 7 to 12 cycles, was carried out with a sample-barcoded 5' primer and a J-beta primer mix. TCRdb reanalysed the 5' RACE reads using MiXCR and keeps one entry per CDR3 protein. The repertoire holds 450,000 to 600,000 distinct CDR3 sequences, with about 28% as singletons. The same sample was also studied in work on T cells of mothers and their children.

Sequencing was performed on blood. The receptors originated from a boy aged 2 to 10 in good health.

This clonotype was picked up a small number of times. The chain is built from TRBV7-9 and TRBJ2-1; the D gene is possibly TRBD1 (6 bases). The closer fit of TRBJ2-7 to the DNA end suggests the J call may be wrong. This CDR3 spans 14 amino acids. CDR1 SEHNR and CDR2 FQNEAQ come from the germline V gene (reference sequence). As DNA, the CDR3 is TGTGCCAGCAGCTTAGAAGACAGGAGCTACGAGCAGTACTTC. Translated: CASSLEDRSYEQYF.

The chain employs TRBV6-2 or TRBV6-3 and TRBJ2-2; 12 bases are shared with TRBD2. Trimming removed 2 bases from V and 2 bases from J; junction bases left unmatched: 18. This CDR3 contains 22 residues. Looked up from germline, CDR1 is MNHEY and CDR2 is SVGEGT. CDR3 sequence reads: CASSYGGARLTSGSPNTGELFF. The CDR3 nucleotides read TGTGCCAGCAGTTACGGGGGTGCTCGGCTGACTAGCGGGAGTCCAAACACCGGGGAGCTGTTTTTT.

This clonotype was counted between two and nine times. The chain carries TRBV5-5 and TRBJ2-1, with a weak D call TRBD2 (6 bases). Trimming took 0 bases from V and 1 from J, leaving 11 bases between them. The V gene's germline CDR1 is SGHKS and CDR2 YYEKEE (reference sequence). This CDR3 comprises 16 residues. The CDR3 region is CASSLASGGSYNEQFF. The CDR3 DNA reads TGTGCCAGCAGCTTGGCGTCTGGGGGGTCCTACAATGAGCAGTTCTTC. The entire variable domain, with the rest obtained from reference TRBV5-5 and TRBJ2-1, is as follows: DAGVTQSPTHLIKTRGQQVTLRCSPISGHKSVSWYQQVLGQGPQFIFQYYEKEERGRGNFPDRFSARQFPNYSSELNVNALLLGDSALYLCASSLASGGSYNEQFFGPGTRLTVL.

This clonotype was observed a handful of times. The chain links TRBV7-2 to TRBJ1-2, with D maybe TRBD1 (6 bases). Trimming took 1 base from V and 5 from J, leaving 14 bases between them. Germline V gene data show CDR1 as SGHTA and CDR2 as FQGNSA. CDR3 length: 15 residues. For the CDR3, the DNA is TGTGCCAGCAGCTTAGGGGCCAGGGGAGGATATGGCTACACCTTC. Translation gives CASSLGARGGYGYTF.

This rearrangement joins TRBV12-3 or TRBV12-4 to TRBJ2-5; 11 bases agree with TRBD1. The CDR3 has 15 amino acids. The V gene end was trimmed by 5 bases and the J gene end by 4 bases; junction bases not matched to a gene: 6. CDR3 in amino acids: CASSIGTGGGETQYF. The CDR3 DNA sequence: TGTGCCAGCAGTATAGGGACAGGGGGTGGAGAGACCCAGTACTTC.

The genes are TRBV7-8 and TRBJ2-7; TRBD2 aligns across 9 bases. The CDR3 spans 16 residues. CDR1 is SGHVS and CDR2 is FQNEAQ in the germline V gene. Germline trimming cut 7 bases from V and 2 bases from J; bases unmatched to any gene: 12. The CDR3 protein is CASTRGGLAGTYEQYF. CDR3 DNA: TGTGCCAGCACCAGAGGCGGGCTAGCGGGGACCTACGAGCAGTACTTC.

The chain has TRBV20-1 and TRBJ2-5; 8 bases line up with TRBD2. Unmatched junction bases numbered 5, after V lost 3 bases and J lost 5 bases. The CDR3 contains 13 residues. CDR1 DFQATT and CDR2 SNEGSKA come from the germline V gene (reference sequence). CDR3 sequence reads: CSASLAGTETQYF. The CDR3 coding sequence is TGCAGTGCTAGTTTAGCGGGGACGGAGACCCAGTACTTC.

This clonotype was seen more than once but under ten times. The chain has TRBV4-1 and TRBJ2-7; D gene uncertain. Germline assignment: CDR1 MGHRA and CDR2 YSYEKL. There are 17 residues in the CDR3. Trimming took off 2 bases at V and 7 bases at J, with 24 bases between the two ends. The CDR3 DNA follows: TGCGCCAGCAGCCAATTTCTCCCCATAGCTGTGTATAGTGAGCAGTACTTC. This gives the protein CASSQFLPIAVYSEQYF.

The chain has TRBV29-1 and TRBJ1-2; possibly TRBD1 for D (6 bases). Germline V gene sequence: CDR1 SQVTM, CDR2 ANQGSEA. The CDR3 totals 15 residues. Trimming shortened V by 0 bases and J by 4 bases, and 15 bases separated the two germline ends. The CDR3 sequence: CSVEEGPGALYGYTF. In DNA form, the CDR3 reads TGCAGCGTTGAAGAAGGGCCAGGGGCCCTCTATGGCTACACCTTC.

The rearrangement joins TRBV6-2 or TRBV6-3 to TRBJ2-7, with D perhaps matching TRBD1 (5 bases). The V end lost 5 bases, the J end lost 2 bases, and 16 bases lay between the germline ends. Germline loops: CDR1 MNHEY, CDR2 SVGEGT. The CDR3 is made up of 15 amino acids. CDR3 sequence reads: CASSRRTLNTYEQYF. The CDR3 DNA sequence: TGTGCCAGCAGTCGTCGGACACTGAATACCTACGAGCAGTACTTC.

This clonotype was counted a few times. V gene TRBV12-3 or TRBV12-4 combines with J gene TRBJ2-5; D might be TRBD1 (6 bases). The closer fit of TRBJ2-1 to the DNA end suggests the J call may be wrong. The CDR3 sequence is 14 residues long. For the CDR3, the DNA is TGTGCCAGCAGCCCTAGCTCGGGGCAGGGGGAGCAGTTCTTC. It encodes CASSPSSGQGEQFF.

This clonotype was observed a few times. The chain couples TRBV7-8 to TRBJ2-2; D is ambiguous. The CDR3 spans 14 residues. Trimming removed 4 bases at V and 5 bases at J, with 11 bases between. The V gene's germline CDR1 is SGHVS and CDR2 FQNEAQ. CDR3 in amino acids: CASSSTAYTGELFF. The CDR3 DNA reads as TGTGCCAGCAGCTCTACGGCATATACCGGGGAGCTGTTTTTT.

CDR3 protein: CASSFIAGALSVEQYF. Written as DNA, the CDR3 is TGTGCCAGCAGTTTTATAGCGGGAGCCCTATCCGTCGAGCAGTACTTC. The chain employs TRBV12-3 or TRBV12-4 and TRBJ2-7, with 9 bases aligning to TRBD2. V lost 3 bases and J lost 6; bases outside the gene matches: 12. The CDR3 totals 16 residues.

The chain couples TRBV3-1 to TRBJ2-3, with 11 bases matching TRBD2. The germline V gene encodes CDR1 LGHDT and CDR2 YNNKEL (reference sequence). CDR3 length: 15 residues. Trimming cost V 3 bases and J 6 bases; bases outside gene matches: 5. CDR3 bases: TGTGCCAGCAGCCACCTACTAGCGGGAGAGGATACGCAGTATTTT. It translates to CASSHLLAGEDTQYF.

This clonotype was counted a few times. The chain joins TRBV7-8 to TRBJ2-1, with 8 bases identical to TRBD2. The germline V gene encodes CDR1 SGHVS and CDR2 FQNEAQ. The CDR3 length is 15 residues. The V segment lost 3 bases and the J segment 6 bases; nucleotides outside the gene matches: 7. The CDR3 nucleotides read TGTGCCAGCAGCTTCGCCAGCGGGACTAGCAATGAGCAGTTCTTC. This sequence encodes CASSFASGTSNEQFF.

The CDR3, as DNA: TGTGCCAGCAGTTCGAGAGGAGCGGGAGGGACAAACATTCAGTACTTC. Its translation is CASSSRGAGGTNIQYF. The chain is built from TRBV12-3 or TRBV12-4 and TRBJ2-4, with 10 bases lining up with TRBD2. The length of the CDR3 is 16 residues. J lost 6 bases, V lost 4 bases, and 9 bases had no gene match.

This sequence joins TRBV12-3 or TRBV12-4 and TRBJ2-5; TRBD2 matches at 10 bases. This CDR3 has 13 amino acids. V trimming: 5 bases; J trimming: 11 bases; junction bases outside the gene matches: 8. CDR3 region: CASSLRLAGEQYF. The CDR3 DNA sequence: TGTGCCAGCAGTCTGAGGCTAGCGGGGGAGCAGTACTTC.

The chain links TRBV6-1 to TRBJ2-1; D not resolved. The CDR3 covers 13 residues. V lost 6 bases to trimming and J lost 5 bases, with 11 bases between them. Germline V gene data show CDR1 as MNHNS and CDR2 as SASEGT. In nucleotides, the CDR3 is TGTGCCAGCAGGGTCTCACTTGACAATGAGCAGTTCTTC. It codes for CASRVSLDNEQFF.

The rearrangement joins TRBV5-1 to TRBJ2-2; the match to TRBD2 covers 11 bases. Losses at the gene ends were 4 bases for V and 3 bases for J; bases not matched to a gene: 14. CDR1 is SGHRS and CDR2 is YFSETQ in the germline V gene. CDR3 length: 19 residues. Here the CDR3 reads CASSRPLYFSGGDTGELFF. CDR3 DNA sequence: TGCGCCAGCAGCCGCCCCCTCTACTTTAGCGGGGGGGACACCGGGGAGCTGTTTTTT.

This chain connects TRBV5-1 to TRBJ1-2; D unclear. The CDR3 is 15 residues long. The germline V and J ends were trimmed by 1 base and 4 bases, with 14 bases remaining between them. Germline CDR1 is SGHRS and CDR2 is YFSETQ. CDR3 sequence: CASSLRESPIYGYTF. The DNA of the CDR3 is TGCGCCAGCAGCTTGCGGGAGTCCCCCATCTATGGCTACACCTTC.

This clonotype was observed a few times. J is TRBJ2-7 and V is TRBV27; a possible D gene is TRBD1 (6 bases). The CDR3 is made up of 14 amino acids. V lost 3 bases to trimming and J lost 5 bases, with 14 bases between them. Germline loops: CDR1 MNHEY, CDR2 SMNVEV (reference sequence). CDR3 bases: TGTGCCAGCAGTTTGACAGGAGCCTTCGACGAGCAGTACTTC. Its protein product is CASSLTGAFDEQYF.

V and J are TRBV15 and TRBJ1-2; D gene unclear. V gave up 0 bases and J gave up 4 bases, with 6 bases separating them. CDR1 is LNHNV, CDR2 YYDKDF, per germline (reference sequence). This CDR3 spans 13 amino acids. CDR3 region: CATSREGFYGYTF. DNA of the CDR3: TGTGCCACCAGCAGAGAAGGATTCTATGGCTACACCTTC.

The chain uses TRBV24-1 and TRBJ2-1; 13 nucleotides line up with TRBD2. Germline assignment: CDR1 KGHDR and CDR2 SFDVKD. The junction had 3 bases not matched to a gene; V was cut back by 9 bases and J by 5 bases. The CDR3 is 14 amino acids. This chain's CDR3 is CATSGTSGDNEQFF. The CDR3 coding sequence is TGTGCCACCTCCGGGACTAGCGGGGACAATGAGCAGTTCTTC.

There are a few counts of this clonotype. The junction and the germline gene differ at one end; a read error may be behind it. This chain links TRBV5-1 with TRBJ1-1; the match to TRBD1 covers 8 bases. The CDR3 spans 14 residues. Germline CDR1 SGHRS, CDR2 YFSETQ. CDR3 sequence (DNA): TGCGCCGGCAGCTTGGACAGGGCGGACACTGAAGCTTTCTTT. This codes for CAGSLDRADTEAFF.

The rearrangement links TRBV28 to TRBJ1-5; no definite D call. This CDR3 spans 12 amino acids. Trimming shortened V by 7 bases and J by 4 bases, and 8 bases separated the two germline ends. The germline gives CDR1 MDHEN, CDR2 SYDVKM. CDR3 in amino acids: CASMESNQPQHF. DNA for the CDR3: TGTGCCAGCATGGAAAGTAATCAGCCCCAGCATTTT.

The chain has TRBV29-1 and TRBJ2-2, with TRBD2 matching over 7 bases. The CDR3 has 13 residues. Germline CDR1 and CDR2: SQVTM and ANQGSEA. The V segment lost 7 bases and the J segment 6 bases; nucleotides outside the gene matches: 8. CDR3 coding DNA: TGCAGCGGCGGGGAGGGAACAGCCGGGGAGCTGTTTTTT. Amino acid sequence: CSGGEGTAGELFF.

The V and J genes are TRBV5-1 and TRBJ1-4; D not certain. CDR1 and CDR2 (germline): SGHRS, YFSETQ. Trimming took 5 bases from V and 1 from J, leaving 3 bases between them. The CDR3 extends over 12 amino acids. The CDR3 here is CASRGTNEKLFF. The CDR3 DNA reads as TGCGCCAGCAGGGGAACTAATGAAAAACTGTTTTTT.

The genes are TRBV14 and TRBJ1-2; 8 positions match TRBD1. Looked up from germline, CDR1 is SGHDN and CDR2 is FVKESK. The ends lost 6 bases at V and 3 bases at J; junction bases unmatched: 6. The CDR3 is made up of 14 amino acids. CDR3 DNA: TGTGCCAGCAGACGAACAGGGGGGGACTATGGCTACACCTTC. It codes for CASRRTGGDYGYTF.

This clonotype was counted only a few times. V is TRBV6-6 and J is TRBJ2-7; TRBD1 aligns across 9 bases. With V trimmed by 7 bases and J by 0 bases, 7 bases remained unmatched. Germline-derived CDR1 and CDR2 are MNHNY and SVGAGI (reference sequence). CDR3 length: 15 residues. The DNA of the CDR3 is TGTGCCAGCACCCCCGGACAGGGGATCTCCTACGAGCAGTACTTC. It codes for CASTPGQGISYEQYF.

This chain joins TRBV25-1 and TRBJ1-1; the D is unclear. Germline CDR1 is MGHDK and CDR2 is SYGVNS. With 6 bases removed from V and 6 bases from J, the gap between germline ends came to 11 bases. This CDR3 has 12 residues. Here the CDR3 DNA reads TGTGCCAGCAGCCTCGACTACGCTGAAGCTTTCTTT. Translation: CASSLDYAEAFF.